This T cell receptor beta chain came from a study of lymphopenia after photon versus proton radiotherapy. Whole-study results and caveats: Post-nadir TCR diversity decline inversely tracked overall survival among those who died. Only patients who died were analyzed for survival; proton advantage is unproven. After lymphocyte nadir, photon-treated repertoires showed oligoclonal expansion, especially CD8+ Temra. Photon-treated patients lost naive T cells and TCR diversity; proton-treated stayed stable.

A note on this clone: What it recognizes is unknown.

Profiled with immunoSEQ multiplex PCR; TCRdb holds only in-frame clones, not every one. The repertoire consists of 150,000 to 200,000 clones, with approximately 86% occurring once and the leading ten covering around 4.6%. This CDR3 comprises 11 residues. With 8 bases removed from V and 9 bases from J, the gap between germline ends came to 12 bases. Germline V gene data show CDR1 as LNHDA and CDR2 as SQIVND (reference sequence). This clonotype was obtained from a man aged 45 to 65 with gastric cancer. The material sequenced was peripheral blood, taken from a patient treated with photon-based radiotherapy. This chain connects TRBV19 to TRBJ2-3; no firm D call. The DNA for the CDR3 is TGTGCCAGTGGCGACTCTCGGACGCAGTATTTT. Amino acid sequence: CASGDSRTQYF.